The rows below give T cell receptor beta chains drawn from one sample of a study of long-term antiretroviral therapy in people with HIV. Data came from immunoSEQ multiplex PCR; TCRdb stores just in-frame clones and leaves some out. The sample lists about 36,000 clones, roughly 78% occurring once. The input for sequencing was unsorted PBMCs, taken 3.4 years after starting antiretroviral therapy. The receptors were gathered from a man aged 30-40 years with HIV. Both conserved end residues are part of each CDR3. D genes are given only for firm matches. Only some rows state a clone size, as once, few, many or a class for expanded clones.

DNA,CDR3,J,size,V,D
TGTGCCAGCACCATAGCGGGGACCACAGATACGCAGTATTTT,CASTIAGTTDTQYF,TRBJ2-3,-,TRBV11-2,TRBD2
TGTGCCAGCTCACCCGCGTACCCTGGGACGGTCTCCTACAATGAGCAGTTCTTC,CASSPAYPGTVSYNEQFF,TRBJ2-1,-,TRBV18,-
TGTGCCAGCCTACCGGGACAGGTTGGTAGCTACACCTTC,CASLPGQVGSYTF,TRBJ1-2,-,TRBV19,TRBD1
TGTGCCAGCAGCTCAACTGGGACAGGGGGCCAAAGGGAGACCCAGTACTTC,CASSSTGTGGQRETQYF,TRBJ2-5,-,TRBV7-2,TRBD1
TGCGCCAGCAGCTTGAACGAGGGTTTGGACGGCTACACCTTC,CASSLNEGLDGYTF,TRBJ1-2,-,TRBV5-1,-
TGTGCCAGTAAGGCTGACGGGAGCAATCAGCCCCAGCATTTT,CASKADGSNQPQHF,TRBJ1-5,-,TRBV19,-
TGCAGTGCTTACATGAACACTGAAGCTTTCTTT,CSAYMNTEAFF,TRBJ1-1,-,TRBV20-1,-
TGTGCCAGCACCAGAGACAGGGGTCAAGAGACCCAGTACTTC,CASTRDRGQETQYF,TRBJ2-5,-,TRBV2,TRBD1
TGCGCCAGCAGCCCAGTCGGGACAGGGGCCAGCAAGCAGTTCTTC,CASSPVGTGASKQFF,TRBJ2-1,-,TRBV4-3,TRBD1
TGTGCCAGCAGTTCCTTCTACAATGAGCAGTTCTTC,CASSSFYNEQFF,TRBJ2-1,-,TRBV27,-
TGTGCCAGCTCACCACTCGACACCCGCGAGCAGTACTTC,CASSPLDTREQYF,TRBJ2-7,-,TRBV18,-
TGTGCCAGCAGTTCCCCTCTAGCGGGAGGCGGGGAGACCCAGTACTTC,CASSSPLAGGGETQYF,TRBJ2-5,-,TRBV28,TRBD2
TGTGCCAGCAGCCTGGGACAGGGACTCGGGGGCTACACCTTC,CASSLGQGLGGYTF,TRBJ1-2,-,TRBV7-6,TRBD1
TGTGCCAGCAGACAAGACTCAAACACCGGGGAGCTGTTTTTT,CASRQDSNTGELFF,TRBJ2-2,-,TRBV5-4,-
TGTGCCAGCAGTAAGCCGGGACAGGGTAGAGGCTACACCTTC,CASSKPGQGRGYTF,TRBJ1-2,-,TRBV28,TRBD1
TGTGCCACCCGACAGGCAGGGGGAATCTACGAGCAGTACTTC,CATRQAGGIYEQYF,TRBJ2-7,-,TRBV6-5,TRBD1
TGTGCCAGCTCACCAGATTTAGCGGGAGGGCGGGAGCAGTTCTTC,CASSPDLAGGREQFF,TRBJ2-1,once,TRBV18,TRBD2
TGTGCCAGCAGTTTATCGGTAACAGATACGCAGTATTTT,CASSLSVTDTQYF,TRBJ2-3,-,TRBV27,-
TGTGCCAGTAGTATCCCGGGACAGTCCTACGAGCAGTACTTC,CASSIPGQSYEQYF,TRBJ2-7,-,TRBV19,TRBD1
TGTGCCAGCTCACTCGTTTCGTTGGAGCTGTTTTTT,CASSLVSLELFF,TRBJ2-2,-,TRBV18,-
TGTGCCAGCAGTTTACAACAGGGGGCTCGGCAGTACTTC,CASSLQQGARQYF,TRBJ2-7,-,TRBV28,TRBD1
TGTGCCAGCAGCACCTTTAAGGGGGGAAGCTATGGCTACACCTTC,CASSTFKGGSYGYTF,TRBJ1-2,-,TRBV7-2,-
TGTGCCAGCAGTGAAACGATGAGGACTAGCGGGCGAGGAGGGAGAAGTTATGAGCAGTTCTTC,CASSETMRTSGRGGRSYEQFF,TRBJ2-1,-,TRBV6-1,TRBD2
TGTGCCAGCAAGGCACCGGGACAGGGGATCGCTTTCTTT,CASKAPGQGIAFF,TRBJ1-1,-,TRBV6-5,TRBD1
TGTGCCAGCAGTTACGGGGGGCAGAAGTACCAAGAGACCCAGTACTTC,CASSYGGQKYQETQYF,TRBJ2-5,-,TRBV6-5,-
TGTGCCAGCAGCAAAAGCCCCGCTAGCGGCTCCTACGAGCAGTACTTC,CASSKSPASGSYEQYF,TRBJ2-7,once,TRBV5-4,TRBD2
TGCGCCAGCAGTGAAGGGGGGGCCAGGGCTGAAAAACTGTTTTTT,CASSEGGARAEKLFF,TRBJ1-4,-,TRBV5-1,-
TGTGCCAGCAGTGGGAGAAGTACTGAAGCTTTCTTT,CASSGRSTEAFF,TRBJ1-1,-,TRBV11-1,-
TGTGCCAGTTCACGGACAGACAGTGATCAGCCCCAGCATTTT,CASSRTDSDQPQHF,TRBJ1-5,-,TRBV19,-
TGTGCCAGCAGTGCAATACAGGGCTCCACCGGGGAGCTGTTTTTT,CASSAIQGSTGELFF,TRBJ2-2,-,TRBV6-6,-
TGTGCCAGCAGCCCTAGGACAGGGAGCTCCTACGAGCAGTACTTC,CASSPRTGSSYEQYF,TRBJ2-7,-,TRBV5-6,TRBD1
TGTGCCAGTAGTGCGACTAGCGGGAGCTACGAGCAGTACTTC,CASSATSGSYEQYF,TRBJ2-7,-,TRBV19,TRBD2
TGTGCCAGCAGCTCCGACACTTACACAGATACGCAGTATTTT,CASSSDTYTDTQYF,TRBJ2-3,-,TRBV9,-
TGTGCCAGCCGCACGGACTTATACACCGGGGAGCTGTTTTTT,CASRTDLYTGELFF,TRBJ2-2,-,TRBV27,-
TGTGCCAGCAGTTTAGGGGGAACCTACGAGCAGTACTTC,CASSLGGTYEQYF,TRBJ2-7,-,TRBV27,-
TGCAGCGTTGAGGACAGGTCCCAGGACTACGAGCAGTACTTC,CSVEDRSQDYEQYF,TRBJ2-7,medium-sized,TRBV29-1,TRBD1
TGTGCCAGCAGCGCTGCTCCTAGGGTGGGCTACACCTTC,CASSAAPRVGYTF,TRBJ1-2,few,TRBV9,-
TGTGCCAGCAGCTACCCCAGGACTGGTTCCTACGAGCAGTACTTC,CASSYPRTGSYEQYF,TRBJ2-7,-,TRBV7-9,-
TGTGCCAGCATCACCCCCCTCGGGACAGGGGATGAAAAACTGTTTTTT,CASITPLGTGDEKLFF,TRBJ1-4,-,TRBV28,TRBD1
TGTGCCAGTAGTATAGCGGTCCCCTACGAGCAGTACTTC,CASSIAVPYEQYF,TRBJ2-7,-,TRBV19,-
TGCGCCAGCAGCCGCGAAAGTGAGTCGTGGCAGGAAAAACTGTTTTTT,CASSRESESWQEKLFF,TRBJ1-4,-,TRBV4-1,-
TGTGCCAGCAATACTTGGACAGGATCCTCCTACGAGCAGTACTTC,CASNTWTGSSYEQYF,TRBJ2-7,-,TRBV28,TRBD1